Sequencing of this T cell receptor (beta chain) was carried out in a study of vaccination effects on CD4 cells after COVID-19 (dated by TCRdb to 2022 to 2024). Looking at the study overall: In the ViraFEST assay, PBMC were stimulated with viral peptide pools, and TCR sequencing was then used to find antigen-specific CD4+ T cell clonotypes based on their expansion. Across the study, the median time from the second dose to post-vaccine sampling was 72 days (range 14 to 241). Fewer than 2.5 million PBMC per well were cultured in IMDM with about 4.6% human AB serum, around 10 IU/ml IL-2 and gentamicin, plus 10 ug/ml peptides. The study compared SARS-CoV-2 spike-specific CD4+ TCR repertoires before and after mRNA vaccination in COVID-19 convalescent patients and infection-naive vaccine recipients. Altogether, roughly 10 COVID-19 convalescent patients and a few SARS-CoV-2-naive healthy vaccine recipients made up the full study. The Oncomine TCR Beta short-read assay on an Illumina iSeq 100 was used to sequence cultures from other donors in the study.

Comments on this clone: Its cognate antigen has yet to be identified. No base qualities exist here, and no much larger clone lies one base off it.

The full study reports these points: Both infection-induced and vaccine-induced clones contracted markedly at late post-vaccination timepoints, which is consistent with waning T cell responses. The study was limited by a small number of convalescent patients, and early post-infection timepoints were lacking. In healthy vaccine recipients, vaccine-induced clones were almost all SARS-CoV-2 mono-reactive, with only 1 of 255 being cross-reactive with common cold coronaviruses.

Receptor amplification or capture employed the immunoSEQ multiplex PCR assay. DNA from the CD4+ T cells that had been cultured and isolated underwent TCR beta CDR3 sequencing. The original methods were these. Non-productive TCR sequences were removed, reads were trimmed to the CDR3 region, and CDR3s of at least 7 amino acids were retained. Antigen-specific clonotypes were identified with the MANAFEST web app by comparing expansion in peptide wells against reference cultures. For clones to be considered positive, expansion at FDR<0.05 versus reference and all other wells, an odds ratio above 5, and a frequency above 0.1% in two replicate wells were required. Clonotypes significantly expanded in SARS-CoV-2 spike wells and in at least one common cold coronavirus spike condition were defined as cross-reactive. CDR3 similarity was assessed by Levenshtein distance using the stringdist R package, and unrooted trees were constructed with ape in R 3.6.1. Drawn from immuneACCESS, this table holds only the in-frame rearrangements with V and J called that TCRdb kept. Clones are partly lost; checked studies trace under half to an unresolved V gene and leave the rest unexplained. Clone size and V and J calls were adopted from that table, with D and trimming inferred from the DNA. Across this sample there are approximately 66,000 clones, with less than 80% seen only once. The ten most abundant clones make up 2% to 3% of the sample.

V loses 5 bases, J loses 1 base, and the germline ends lie 9 bases apart. Measured from the cysteine to the phenylalanine, the CDR3 is 14 residues long. The DNA shown is the 42-base CDR3, in frame from base 1. Via the germline V gene (reference sequence), CDR1 is LNHDA and CDR2 SQIVND. After less than 13 days of culture, CD4+ T cells were isolated with the EasySep CD4+ T cell isolation kit. Two doses of either the BNT162b2 or the mRNA-1273 mRNA SARS-CoV-2 vaccine were administered to participants. None of the healthy vaccine recipients had a prior SARS-CoV-2 infection, which was confirmed by nucleocapsid antibody tests that came back negative both before and after vaccination. On days 3 and 7, half of the culture medium was replaced with fresh IL-2-containing medium. Each peptide stimulation condition was cultured in triplicate wells unless otherwise noted. PBMC were separated from whole blood using Ficoll-Paque Plus gradient centrifugation and were then either cryopreserved at -140C or used fresh. The QIAamp micro DNA kit was used to extract genomic DNA from the cultured CD4+ T cells.

The material was CD4+ T cells from PBMCs cultured without peptide, obtained after COVID-19 vaccination. This clonotype was sampled from a human donor who received a COVID-19 vaccine. The chain is encoded by TRBV19 joined to TRBJ1-3; a confident D gene designation cannot be given. The CDR3 region: CASSSDGSGNTIYF. The DNA sequence is as follows: TGTGCCAGTAGTTCGGATGGTTCTGGAAACACCATATATTTT.